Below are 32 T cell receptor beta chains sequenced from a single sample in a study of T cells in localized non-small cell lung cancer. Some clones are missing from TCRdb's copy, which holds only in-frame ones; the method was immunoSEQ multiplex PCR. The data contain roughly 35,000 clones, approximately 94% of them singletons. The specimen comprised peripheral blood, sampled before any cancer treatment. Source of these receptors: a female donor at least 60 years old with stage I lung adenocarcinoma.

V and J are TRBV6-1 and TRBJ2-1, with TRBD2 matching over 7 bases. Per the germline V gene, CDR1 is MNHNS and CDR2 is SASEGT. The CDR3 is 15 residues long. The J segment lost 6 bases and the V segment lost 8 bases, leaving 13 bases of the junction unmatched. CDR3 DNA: TGTGCCAGCGGGTACGGACTAGAAGGAGGCAATGAGCAGTTCTTC. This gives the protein CASGYGLEGGNEQFF.

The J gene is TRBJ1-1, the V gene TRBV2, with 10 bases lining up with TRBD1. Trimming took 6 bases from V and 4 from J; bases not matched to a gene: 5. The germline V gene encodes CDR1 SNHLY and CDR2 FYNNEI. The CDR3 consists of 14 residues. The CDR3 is CASSSGTGVTEAFF. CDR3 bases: TGTGCCAGCAGCTCCGGGACAGGGGTCACTGAAGCTTTCTTT.

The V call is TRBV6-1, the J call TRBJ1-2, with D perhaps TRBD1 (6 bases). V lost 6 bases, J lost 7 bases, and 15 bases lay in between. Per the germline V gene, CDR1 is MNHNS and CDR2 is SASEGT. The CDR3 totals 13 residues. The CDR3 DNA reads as TGTGCCAGCAGGGACAGTCCTGCGAGTGGCTACACCTTC. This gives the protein CASRDSPASGYTF.

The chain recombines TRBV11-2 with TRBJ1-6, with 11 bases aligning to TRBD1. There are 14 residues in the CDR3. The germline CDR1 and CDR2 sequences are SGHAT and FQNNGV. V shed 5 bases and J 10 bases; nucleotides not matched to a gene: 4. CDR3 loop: CASSLGTGGSPLHF. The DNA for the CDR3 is TGTGCCAGCAGCCTCGGGACAGGGGGATCACCCCTCCACTTT.

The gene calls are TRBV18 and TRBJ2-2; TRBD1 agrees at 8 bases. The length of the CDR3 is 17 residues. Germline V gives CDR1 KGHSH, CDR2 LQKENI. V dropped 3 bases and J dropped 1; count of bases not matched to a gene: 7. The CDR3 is CASSPMSDRGNTGELFF. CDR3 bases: TGTGCCAGCTCACCCATGTCAGACAGGGGGAACACCGGGGAGCTGTTTTTT.

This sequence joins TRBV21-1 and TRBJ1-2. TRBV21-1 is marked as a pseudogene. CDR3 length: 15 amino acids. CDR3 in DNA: TGTGCCAGCAGCCAGAGAGGGGAGCGGAACTATGGCTACACCTTC. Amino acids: CASSQRGERNYGYTF.

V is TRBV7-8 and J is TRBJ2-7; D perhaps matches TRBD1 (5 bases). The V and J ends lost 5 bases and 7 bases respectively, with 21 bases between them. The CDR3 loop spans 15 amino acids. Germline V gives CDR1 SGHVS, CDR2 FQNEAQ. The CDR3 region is CASSPRRQGPLEQYF. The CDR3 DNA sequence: TGTGCCAGCAGCCCTCGCCGGCAGGGTCCTCTGGAGCAGTACTTC.

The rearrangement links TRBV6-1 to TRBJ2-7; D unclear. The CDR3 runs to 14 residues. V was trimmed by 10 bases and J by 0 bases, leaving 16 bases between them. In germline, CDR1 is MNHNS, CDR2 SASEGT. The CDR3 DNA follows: TGTGCCATTCCGGTTTCGTGGACCTCCTACGAGCAGTACTTC. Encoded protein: CAIPVSWTSYEQYF.

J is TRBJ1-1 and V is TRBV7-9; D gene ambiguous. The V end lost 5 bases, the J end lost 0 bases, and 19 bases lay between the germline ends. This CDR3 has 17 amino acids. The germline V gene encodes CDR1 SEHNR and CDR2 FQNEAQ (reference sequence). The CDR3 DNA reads TGTGCCAGCAGCCAGCCCAAGGACGGCAGCATGAACACTGAAGCTTTCTTT. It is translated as CASSQPKDGSMNTEAFF.

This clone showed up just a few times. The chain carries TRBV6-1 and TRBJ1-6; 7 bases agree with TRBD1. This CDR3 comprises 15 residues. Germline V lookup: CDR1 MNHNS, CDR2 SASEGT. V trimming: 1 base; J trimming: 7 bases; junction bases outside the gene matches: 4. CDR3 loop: CASSEDTGENSPLHF. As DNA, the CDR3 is TGTGCCAGCAGTGAAGATACAGGGGAAAATTCACCCCTCCACTTT.

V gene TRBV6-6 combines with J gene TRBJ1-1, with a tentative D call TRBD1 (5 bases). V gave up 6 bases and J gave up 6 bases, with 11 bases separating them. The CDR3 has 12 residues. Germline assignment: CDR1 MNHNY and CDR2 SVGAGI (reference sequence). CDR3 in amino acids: CASSKPGPEAFF. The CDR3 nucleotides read TGTGCCAGCAGCAAACCGGGACCTGAAGCTTTCTTT.

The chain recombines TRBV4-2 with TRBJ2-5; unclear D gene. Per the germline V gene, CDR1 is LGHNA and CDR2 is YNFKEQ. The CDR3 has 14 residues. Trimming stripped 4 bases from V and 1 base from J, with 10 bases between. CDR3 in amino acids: CASSLGPSQETQYF. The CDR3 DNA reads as TGTGCCAGCAGCCTTGGACCCTCCCAAGAGACCCAGTACTTC.

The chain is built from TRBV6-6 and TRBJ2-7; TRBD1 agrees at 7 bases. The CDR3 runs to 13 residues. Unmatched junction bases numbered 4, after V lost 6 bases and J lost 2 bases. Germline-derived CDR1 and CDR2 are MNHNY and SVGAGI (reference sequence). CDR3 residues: CASSPGQPYEQYF. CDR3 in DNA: TGTGCCAGCAGCCCGGGACAGCCCTACGAGCAGTACTTC.

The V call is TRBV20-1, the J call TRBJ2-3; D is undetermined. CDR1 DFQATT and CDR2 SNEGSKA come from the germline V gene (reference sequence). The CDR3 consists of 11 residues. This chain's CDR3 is CCRRERDTQYF. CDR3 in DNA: TGCTGCCGGAGAGAGAGAGATACGCAGTATTTT.

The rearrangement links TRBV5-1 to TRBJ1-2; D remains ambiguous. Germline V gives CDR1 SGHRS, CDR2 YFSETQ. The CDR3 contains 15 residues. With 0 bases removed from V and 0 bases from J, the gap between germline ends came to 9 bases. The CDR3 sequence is CASSLESGSNYGYTF. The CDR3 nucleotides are TGCGCCAGCAGCTTGGAGTCCGGGTCTAACTATGGCTACACCTTC.

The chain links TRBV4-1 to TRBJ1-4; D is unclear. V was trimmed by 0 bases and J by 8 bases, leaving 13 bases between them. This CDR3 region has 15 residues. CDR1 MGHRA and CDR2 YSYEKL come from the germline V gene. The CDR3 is CASSQEKVRGEKLFF. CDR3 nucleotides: TGCGCCAGCAGCCAAGAAAAGGTCCGTGGGGAAAAACTGTTTTTT.

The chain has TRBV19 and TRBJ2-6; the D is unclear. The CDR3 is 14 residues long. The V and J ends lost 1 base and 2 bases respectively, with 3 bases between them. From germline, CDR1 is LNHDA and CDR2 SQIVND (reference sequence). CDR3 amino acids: CASSIGAGANVLTF. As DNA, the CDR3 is TGTGCCAGTAGTATAGGGGCTGGGGCCAACGTCCTGACTTTC.

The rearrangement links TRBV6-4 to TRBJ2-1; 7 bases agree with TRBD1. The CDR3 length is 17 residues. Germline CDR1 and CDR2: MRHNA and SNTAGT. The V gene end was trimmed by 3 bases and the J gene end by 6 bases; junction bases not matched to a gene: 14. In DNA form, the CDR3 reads TGTGCCAGCAGTGAATCCGTCCGGACCAGGGGGTTCAATGAGCAGTTCTTC. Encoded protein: CASSESVRTRGFNEQFF.

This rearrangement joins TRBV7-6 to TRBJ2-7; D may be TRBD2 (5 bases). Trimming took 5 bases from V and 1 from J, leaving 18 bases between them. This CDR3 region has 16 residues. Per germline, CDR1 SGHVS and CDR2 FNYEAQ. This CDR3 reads CASSPNYAAVSYEQYF. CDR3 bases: TGTGCCAGCAGCCCCAATTATGCAGCGGTTTCCTACGAGCAGTACTTC. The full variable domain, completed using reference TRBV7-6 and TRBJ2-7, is GAGVSQSPRYKVTKRGQDVALRCDPISGHVSLYWYRQALGQGPEFLTYFNYEAQQDKSGLPNDRFSAERPEGSISTLTIQRTEQRDSAMYRCASSPNYAAVSYEQYFGPGTRLTVT.

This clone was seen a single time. The CDR3 here is CASSGVVGYEQYV. CDR3 DNA sequence: TGTGCCAGCAGTGGGGTTGTGGGCTACGAGCAGTACGTC. The chain employs TRBV28 and TRBJ2-7; no clear D gene. V lost 5 bases to trimming and J lost 3 bases, with 11 bases between them. CDR3 size: 13 residues. Germline CDR1 is MDHEN and CDR2 is SYDVKM.

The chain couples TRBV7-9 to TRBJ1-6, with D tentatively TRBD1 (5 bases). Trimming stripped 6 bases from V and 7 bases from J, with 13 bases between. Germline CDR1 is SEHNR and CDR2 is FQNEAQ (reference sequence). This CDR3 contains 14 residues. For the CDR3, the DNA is TGTGCCAGCAGGCCTGGACGGGGGAATTCACCCCTCCACTTT. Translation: CASRPGRGNSPLHF. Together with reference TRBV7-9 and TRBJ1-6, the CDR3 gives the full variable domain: DTGVSQNPRHKITKRGQNVTFRCDPISEHNRLYWYRQTLGQGPEFLTYFQNEAQLEKSRLLSDRFSAERPKGSFSTLEIQRTEQGDSAMYLCASRPGRGNSPLHFGNGTRLTVT.

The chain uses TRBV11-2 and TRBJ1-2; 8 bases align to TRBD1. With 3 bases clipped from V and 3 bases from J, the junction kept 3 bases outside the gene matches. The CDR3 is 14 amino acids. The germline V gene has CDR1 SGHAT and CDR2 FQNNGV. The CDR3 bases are TGTGCCAGCAGCTTCCTACAGGGGGACTATGGCTACACCTTC. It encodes CASSFLQGDYGYTF.

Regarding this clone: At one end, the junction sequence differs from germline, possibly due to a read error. CDR3 loop: CAGSLRPRGEQYF. Written as DNA, the CDR3 is TGTGCCGGCAGCTTACGCCCCAGGGGCGAGCAGTACTTC. V gene TRBV7-6 combines with J gene TRBJ2-7; TRBD1 is a possible D gene (6 bases). Germline assignment: CDR1 SGHVS and CDR2 FNYEAQ. The CDR3 has 13 amino acids.

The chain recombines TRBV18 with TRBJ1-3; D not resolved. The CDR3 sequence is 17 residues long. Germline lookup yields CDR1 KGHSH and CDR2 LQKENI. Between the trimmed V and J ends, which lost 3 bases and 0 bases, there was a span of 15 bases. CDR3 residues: CASSPTNEVRSGNTIYF. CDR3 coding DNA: TGTGCCAGCTCACCCACTAATGAGGTCCGCTCTGGAAACACCATATATTTT.

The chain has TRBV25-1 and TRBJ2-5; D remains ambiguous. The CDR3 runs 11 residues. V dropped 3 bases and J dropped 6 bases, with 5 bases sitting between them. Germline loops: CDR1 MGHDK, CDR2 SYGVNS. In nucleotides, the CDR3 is TGTGCCAGCAGTGAGTGGCAGACCCAGTACTTC. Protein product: CASSEWQTQYF.

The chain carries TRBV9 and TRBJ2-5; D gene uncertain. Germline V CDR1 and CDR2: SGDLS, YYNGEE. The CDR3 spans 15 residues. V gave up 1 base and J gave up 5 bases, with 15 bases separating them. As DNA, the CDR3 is TGTGCCAGCAGCGTATTAGGCGTCCAATCGGAGACCCAGTACTTC. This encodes CASSVLGVQSETQYF. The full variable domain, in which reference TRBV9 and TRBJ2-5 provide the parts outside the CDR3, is DSGVTQTPKHLITATGQRVTLRCSPRSGDLSVYWYQQSLDQGLQFLIQYYNGEERAKGNILERFSAQQFPDLHSELNLSSLELGDSALYFCASSVLGVQSETQYFGPGTRLLVL.

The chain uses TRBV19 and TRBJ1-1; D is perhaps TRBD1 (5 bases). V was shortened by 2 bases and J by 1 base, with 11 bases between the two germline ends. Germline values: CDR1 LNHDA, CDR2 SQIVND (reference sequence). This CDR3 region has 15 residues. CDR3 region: CASSIQGSRNTEAFF. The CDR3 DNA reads TGTGCCAGTAGTATACAGGGTAGTCGGAACACTGAAGCTTTCTTT.

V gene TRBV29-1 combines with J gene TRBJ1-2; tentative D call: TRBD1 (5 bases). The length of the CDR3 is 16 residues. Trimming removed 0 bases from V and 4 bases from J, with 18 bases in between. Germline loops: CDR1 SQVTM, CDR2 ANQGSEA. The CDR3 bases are TGCAGCGTTGAAGATCTTCCCATCCAGGGAGGCTATGGCTACACCTTC. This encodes CSVEDLPIQGGYGYTF.

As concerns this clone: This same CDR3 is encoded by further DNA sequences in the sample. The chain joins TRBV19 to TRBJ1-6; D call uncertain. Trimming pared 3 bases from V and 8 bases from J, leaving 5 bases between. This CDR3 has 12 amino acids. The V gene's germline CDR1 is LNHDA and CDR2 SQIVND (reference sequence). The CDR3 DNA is TGTGCCAGTAGTATTTCCGATTCACCCCTCCACTTT. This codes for CASSISDSPLHF.

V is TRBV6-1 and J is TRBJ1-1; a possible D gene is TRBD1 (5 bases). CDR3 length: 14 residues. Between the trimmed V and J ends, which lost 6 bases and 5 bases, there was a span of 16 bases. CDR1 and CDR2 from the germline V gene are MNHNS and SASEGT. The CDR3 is CASSAVRGNTEAFF. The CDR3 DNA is TGTGCCAGCAGCGCCGTCCGGGGGAATACTGAAGCTTTCTTT.

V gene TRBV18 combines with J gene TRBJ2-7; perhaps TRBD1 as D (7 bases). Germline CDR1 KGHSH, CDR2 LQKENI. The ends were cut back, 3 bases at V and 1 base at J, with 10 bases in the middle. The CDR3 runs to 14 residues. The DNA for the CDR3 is TGTGCCAGCTCACCTCAGGGGGGTTCCTACGAGCAGTACGTC. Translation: CASSPQGGSYEQYV.

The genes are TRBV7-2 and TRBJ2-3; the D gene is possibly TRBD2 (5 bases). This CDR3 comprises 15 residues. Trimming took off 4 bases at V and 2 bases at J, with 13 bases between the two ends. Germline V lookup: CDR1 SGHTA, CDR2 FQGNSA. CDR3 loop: CASSSGLVDTDTQYF. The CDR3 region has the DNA TGTGCCAGCAGCTCCGGACTGGTTGACACAGATACGCAGTATTTT.